The 24 T cell receptor beta chains below were found in one sample sequenced in a study of T cell repertoires in cytomegalovirus infection. MiXCR was run by TCRdb on the reads, yielding one entry per CDR3 protein. The table lists around 740,000 distinct CDR3 sequences, approximately 40% of them singletons. The sequenced sample consisted of PBMCs. These receptor sequences come from a human donor in good health (CMV status not recorded). Some clones in this sample may be carry-over from other donors' samples.

This chain joins TRBV3-1 and TRBJ2-7; D remains unclear. The CDR3 covers 13 residues. Trimming shortened V by 4 bases and J by 5 bases, and 12 bases separated the two germline ends. Germline CDR1 is LGHDT and CDR2 is YNNKEL (reference sequence). This CDR3 is CASSPRRVHEQYF. CDR3 DNA sequence: TGTGCCAGCAGCCCCCGTAGGGTCCACGAGCAGTACTTC.

The V and J genes are TRBV7-2 and TRBJ2-7; 10 nucleotides agree with TRBD2. V trimming: 0 bases; J trimming: 4 bases; junction bases outside the gene matches: 9. The germline V gene encodes CDR1 SGHTA and CDR2 FQGNSA. This CDR3 is 17 amino acids long. The CDR3, as DNA: TGTGCCAGCAGCTTAGCGATGGCAGGACTAGCGGCGTACGAGCAGTACTTC. It is translated as CASSLAMAGLAAYEQYF.

This clonotype was seen a handful of times. This CDR3 is CASSLRVATNEKLFF. The CDR3 nucleotides read TGTGCCAGCAGTTTAAGGGTTGCAACTAATGAAAAACTGTTTTTT. The rearrangement links TRBV28 to TRBJ1-4; the D is unclear. V lost 2 bases, J lost 0 bases, and 7 bases lay in between. CDR3 size: 15 residues. Germline assignment: CDR1 MDHEN and CDR2 SYDVKM.

The chain combines TRBV10-3 with TRBJ2-5; 8 positions match TRBD1. The germline CDR1 and CDR2 sequences are ENHRY and SYGVKD. V was pared by 10 bases and J by 5 bases, with 6 bases of the junction left unmatched. The CDR3 length is 12 residues. The CDR3 DNA is TGTGCCACACGACAGGGGATCGAGACCCAGTACTTC. Translation: CATRQGIETQYF.

This clonotype appeared a few times. At one end, the junction sequence differs from germline, possibly due to a read error. V is TRBV7-6 and J is TRBJ2-1, with TRBD2 identical over 8 bases. The CDR3 extends over 15 amino acids. The germline V gene has CDR1 SGHVS and CDR2 FNYEAQ. The DNA of the CDR3 is TGTGCTAGCAGCCCCCAGAGCGGGAGTGGGAATGAGCAGTTCTTC. It codes for CASSPQSGSGNEQFF. Supplemented by reference TRBV7-6 and TRBJ2-1, the full variable domain reads GAGVSQSPRYKVTKRGQDVALRCDPISGHVSLYWYRQALGQGPEFLTYFNYEAQQDKSGLPNDRFSAERPEGSISTLTIQRTEQRDSAMYRCASSPQSGSGNEQFFGPGTRLTVL.

The chain uses TRBV18 and TRBJ1-3; TRBD1 is a possible D gene (6 bases). The CDR3 is 17 residues long. V was pared by 1 base and J by 2 bases, with 15 bases between. Germline assignment: CDR1 KGHSH and CDR2 LQKENI. As DNA, the CDR3 is TGTGCCAGCTCACCACAGACGGTTGGGACACCTGGAAACACCATATATTTT. It translates to CASSPQTVGTPGNTIYF. Full variable domain (missing parts from reference TRBV18 and TRBJ1-3): NAGVMQNPRHLVRRRGQEARLRCSPMKGHSHVYWYRQLPEEGLKFMVYLQKENIIDESGMPKERFSAEFPKEGPSILRIQQVVRGDSAAYFCASSPQTVGTPGNTIYFGEGSWLTVV.

This clonotype was seen more than once but under ten times. This chain links TRBV10-3 with TRBJ2-7, with D possibly TRBD2 on 5 matching bases. Germline loops: CDR1 ENHRY, CDR2 SYGVKD. This CDR3 spans 13 amino acids. The germline V and J ends were trimmed by 10 bases and 4 bases, with 17 bases remaining between them. CDR3 in DNA: TGTGCCAGCGGCGAGGGCCGGGGTTACGAGCAGTACTTC. Protein sequence: CASGEGRGYEQYF.

This clonotype was observed a few times. The gene calls are TRBV7-8 and TRBJ2-3; D might be TRBD1 (5 bases). The CDR3 sequence is 14 residues long. Germline lookup yields CDR1 SGHVS and CDR2 FQNEAQ. Deletions cut 4 bases from V and 7 bases from J, with 15 bases between. In DNA form, the CDR3 reads TGTGCCAGCAGCTCTCAGACAGTATCGAATACGCAGTATTTT. Translation: CASSSQTVSNTQYF.

The J gene is TRBJ1-1, the V gene TRBV16; 8 bases align to TRBD1. The V gene end was trimmed by 4 bases and the J gene end by 11 bases; junction bases not matched to a gene: 9. This CDR3 contains 13 residues. Looked up from germline, CDR1 is KGHSY and CDR2 is FQNENV. The CDR3 bases are TGTGCCAGCAGCCGACCTTGGACAGGGTGGGCTTTCTTT. Its protein product is CASSRPWTGWAFF.

This clonotype has more than one count but fewer than ten. The chain joins TRBV28 to TRBJ2-7; 7 nucleotides match TRBD1. CDR3 size: 14 residues. V shed 3 bases and J 3 bases; nucleotides not matched to a gene: 5. The germline CDR1 and CDR2 sequences are MDHEN and SYDVKM. Written as DNA, the CDR3 is TGTGCCAGCAGTTTCTGGACAGGTTTCTACGAGCAGTACTTC. It is translated as CASSFWTGFYEQYF.

This clonotype was counted between two and nine times. The chain couples TRBV28 to TRBJ1-1; D gene uncertain. Germline V gives CDR1 MDHEN, CDR2 SYDVKM. This CDR3 comprises 15 residues. Trimming removed 3 bases at V and 0 bases at J, with 11 bases between. Written as DNA, the CDR3 is TGTGCCAGCAGTTTCCCCGTAGCCATGAACACTGAAGCTTTCTTT. Translation gives CASSFPVAMNTEAFF.

The CDR3 loop is CSARDRGSSYNSPLHF. CDR3 in DNA: TGCAGTGCTAGAGATAGGGGGAGCTCCTATAATTCACCCCTCCACTTT. The genes are TRBV20-1 and TRBJ1-6, with TRBD1 as a possible D gene (6 bases). The CDR3 covers 16 residues. Germline V CDR1 and CDR2: DFQATT, SNEGSKA (reference sequence). Trimming took 0 bases from V and 0 from J, leaving 9 bases between them.

The CDR3 loop is CASSQDPGTGVSNQPQHF. Written as DNA, the CDR3 is TGCGCCAGCAGCCAAGACCCCGGGACGGGTGTTAGCAATCAGCCCCAGCATTTT. This chain uses TRBV4-1 with TRBJ1-5, with a possible D match to TRBD1 (5 bases). There are 18 residues in the CDR3. Germline assignment: CDR1 MGHRA and CDR2 YSYEKL. V was shortened by 0 bases and J by 0 bases, with 15 bases between the two germline ends.

This chain joins TRBV7-6 and TRBJ1-6, with D uncertain. Trimming left V 5 bases short and J 5 bases short, with 16 bases between. Germline V CDR1 and CDR2: SGHVS, FNYEAQ. The CDR3 is 16 amino acids. The CDR3 protein is CASSLRGGSDNSPLHF. The CDR3 coding sequence is TGTGCCAGCAGCCTCCGGGGTGGGTCGGATAATTCACCCCTCCACTTT.

This clonotype was found a few times. The chain couples TRBV25-1 to TRBJ2-5; 8 positions match TRBD1. The J segment lost 3 bases and the V segment lost 4 bases, leaving 1 base of the junction unmatched. Germline CDR1 MGHDK, CDR2 SYGVNS. The CDR3 extends over 13 amino acids. The CDR3 sequence is CASSADREETQYF. The DNA for the CDR3 is TGTGCCAGCAGTGCGGACAGGGAAGAGACCCAGTACTTC.

The V call is TRBV9, the J call TRBJ2-7, with 8 positions matching TRBD1. Per germline, CDR1 SGDLS and CDR2 YYNGEE. The CDR3 loop spans 14 amino acids. The junction had 14 bases not matched to a gene; V was cut back by 3 bases and J by 12 bases. CDR3 sequence reads: CASSASDRGPRRYF. In DNA form, the CDR3 reads TGTGCCAGCAGCGCGAGCGACAGGGGTCCCCGACGGTACTTC.

The J gene is TRBJ2-1, the V gene TRBV29-1; D is possibly TRBD1 (5 bases). Trimming removed 4 bases from V and 8 bases from J, with 12 bases in between. The CDR3 covers 12 residues. The germline CDR1 and CDR2 sequences are SQVTM and ANQGSEA. CDR3 DNA: TGCAGCGTTGGAACAGGAACACATGAGCAGTTCTTC. Translation: CSVGTGTHEQFF.

The rearrangement uses TRBV6-1 and TRBJ1-4, with 8 positions matching TRBD1. CDR3 length: 14 amino acids. V gave up 6 bases and J gave up 7 bases; unmatched junction bases: 7. Germline V gene data show CDR1 as MNHNS and CDR2 as SASEGT. The CDR3 nucleotides are TGTGCCAGCAGAAAGAACAGGGGGAGTGAAAAACTGTTTTTT. Protein: CASRKNRGSEKLFF.

J is TRBJ1-1 and V is TRBV27, with 7 bases lining up with TRBD1. The CDR3 runs to 14 residues. J gave up 5 bases and V 4 bases, and 7 bases lay outside the gene matches. Per the germline V gene, CDR1 is MNHEY and CDR2 is SMNVEV (reference sequence). CDR3 sequence reads: CASSWRQGGTEAFF. DNA for the CDR3: TGTGCCAGCAGTTGGCGACAGGGCGGGACTGAAGCTTTCTTT.

The CDR3 bases are TGTGCCAGTAGGAGCGAGTCTGAAGCTTTCTTT. Its protein product is CASRSESEAFF. The chain couples TRBV19 to TRBJ1-1; unclear D gene. V was shortened by 6 bases and J by 6 bases, with 8 bases between the two germline ends. Germline loops: CDR1 LNHDA, CDR2 SQIVND (reference sequence). The CDR3 is 11 amino acids.

V usage is TRBV7-6 and J usage is TRBJ1-1, with D possibly matching TRBD1 (5 bases). Germline V lookup: CDR1 SGHVS, CDR2 FNYEAQ. CDR3 length: 12 amino acids. V was shortened by 5 bases and J by 8 bases, with 12 bases between the two germline ends. CDR3 loop: CASSPRQGEAFF. The CDR3 region has the DNA TGTGCCAGCAGCCCTCGGCAGGGCGAAGCTTTCTTT.

V and J are TRBV12-3 or TRBV12-4 and TRBJ1-1; D remains unclear. Trimming took off 2 bases at V and 3 bases at J, with 13 bases between the two ends. The CDR3 runs 15 residues. CDR3 DNA sequence: TGTGCCAGCAGTTTAAATAGGAGGAGGGACACTGAAGCTTTCTTT. It is translated as CASSLNRRRDTEAFF.

This clonotype occurred a few times. This chain uses TRBV7-9 with TRBJ1-6; tentatively, D is TRBD1 (5 bases). The CDR3 loop spans 12 amino acids. Trimming took off 6 bases at V and 13 bases at J, with 13 bases between the two ends. The germline CDR1 and CDR2 sequences are SEHNR and FQNEAQ (reference sequence). CDR3 nucleotides: TGTGCCAGCAGTTTTAACAGGTTTCCCCTCCACTTT. Amino acid sequence: CASSFNRFPLHF.

This clonotype was detected only a few times. The chain recombines TRBV28 with TRBJ1-5; tentative D call: TRBD1 (5 bases). V was shortened by 6 bases and J by 7 bases, with 19 bases between the two germline ends. CDR1 is MDHEN and CDR2 is SYDVKM in the germline V gene. This CDR3 region has 15 residues. CDR3 sequence (DNA): TGTGCCAGCAGAAAGCTAGAAGACAGTAGCCAGCCCCAGCATTTT. It translates to CASRKLEDSSQPQHF. Together with reference TRBV28 and TRBJ1-5, the CDR3 gives the full variable domain: DVKVTQSSRYLVKRTGEKVFLECVQDMDHENMFWYRQDPGLGLRLIYFSYDVKMKEKGDIPEGYSVSREKKERFSLILESASTNQTSMYLCASRKLEDSSQPQHFGDGTRLSIL.